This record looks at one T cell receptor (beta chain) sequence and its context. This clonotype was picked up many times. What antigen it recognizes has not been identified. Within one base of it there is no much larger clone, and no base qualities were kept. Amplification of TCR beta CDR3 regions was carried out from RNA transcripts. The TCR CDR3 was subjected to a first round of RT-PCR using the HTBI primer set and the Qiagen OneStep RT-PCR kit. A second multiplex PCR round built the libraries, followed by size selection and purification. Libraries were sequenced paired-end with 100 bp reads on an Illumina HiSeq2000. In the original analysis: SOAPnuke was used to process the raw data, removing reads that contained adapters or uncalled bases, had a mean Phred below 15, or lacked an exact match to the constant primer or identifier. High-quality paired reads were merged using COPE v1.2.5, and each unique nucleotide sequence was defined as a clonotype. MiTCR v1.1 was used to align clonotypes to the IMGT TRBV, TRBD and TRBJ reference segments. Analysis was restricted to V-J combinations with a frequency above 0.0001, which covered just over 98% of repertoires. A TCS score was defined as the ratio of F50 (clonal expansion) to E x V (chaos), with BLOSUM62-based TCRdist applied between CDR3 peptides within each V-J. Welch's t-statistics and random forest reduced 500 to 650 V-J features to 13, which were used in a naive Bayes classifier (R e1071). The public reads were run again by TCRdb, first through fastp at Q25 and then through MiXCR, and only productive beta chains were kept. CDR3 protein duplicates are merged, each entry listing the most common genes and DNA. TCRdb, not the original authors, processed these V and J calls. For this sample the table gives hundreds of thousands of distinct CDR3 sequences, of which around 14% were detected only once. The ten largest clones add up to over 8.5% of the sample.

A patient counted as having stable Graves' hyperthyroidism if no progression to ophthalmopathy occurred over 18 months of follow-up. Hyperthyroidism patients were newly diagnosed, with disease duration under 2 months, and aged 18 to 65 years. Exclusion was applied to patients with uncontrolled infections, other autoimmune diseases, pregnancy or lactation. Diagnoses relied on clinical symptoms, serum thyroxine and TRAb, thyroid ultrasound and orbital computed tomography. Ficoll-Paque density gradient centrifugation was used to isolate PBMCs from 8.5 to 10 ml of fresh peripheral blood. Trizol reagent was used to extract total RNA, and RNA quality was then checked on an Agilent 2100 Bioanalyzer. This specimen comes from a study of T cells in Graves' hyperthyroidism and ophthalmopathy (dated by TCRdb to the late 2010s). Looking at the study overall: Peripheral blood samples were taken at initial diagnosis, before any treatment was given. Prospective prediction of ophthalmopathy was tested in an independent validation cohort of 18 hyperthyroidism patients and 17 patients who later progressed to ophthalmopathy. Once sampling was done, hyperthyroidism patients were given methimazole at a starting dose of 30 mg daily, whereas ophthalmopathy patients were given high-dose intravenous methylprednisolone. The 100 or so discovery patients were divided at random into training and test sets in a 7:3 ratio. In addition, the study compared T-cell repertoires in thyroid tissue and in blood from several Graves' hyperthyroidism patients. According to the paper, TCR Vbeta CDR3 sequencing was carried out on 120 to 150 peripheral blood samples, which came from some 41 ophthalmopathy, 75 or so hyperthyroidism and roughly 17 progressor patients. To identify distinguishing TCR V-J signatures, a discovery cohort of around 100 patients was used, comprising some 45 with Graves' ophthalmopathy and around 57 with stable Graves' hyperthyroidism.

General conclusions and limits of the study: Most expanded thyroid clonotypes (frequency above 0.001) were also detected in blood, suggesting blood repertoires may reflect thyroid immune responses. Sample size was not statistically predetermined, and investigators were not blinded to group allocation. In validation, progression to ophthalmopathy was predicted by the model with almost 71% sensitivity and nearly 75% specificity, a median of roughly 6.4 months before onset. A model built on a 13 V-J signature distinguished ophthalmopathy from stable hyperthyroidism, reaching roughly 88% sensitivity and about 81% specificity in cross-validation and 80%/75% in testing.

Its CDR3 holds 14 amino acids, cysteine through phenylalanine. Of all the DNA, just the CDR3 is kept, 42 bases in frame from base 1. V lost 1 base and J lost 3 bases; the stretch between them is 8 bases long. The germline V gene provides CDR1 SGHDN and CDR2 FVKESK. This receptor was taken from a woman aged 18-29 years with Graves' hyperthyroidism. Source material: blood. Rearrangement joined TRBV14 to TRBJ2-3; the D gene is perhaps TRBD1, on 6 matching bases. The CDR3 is CASSQGTVTDTQYF. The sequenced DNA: TGTGCCAGCAGCCAAGGGACAGTGACAGATACGCAGTATTTT.